The 10 T cell receptor beta chains listed next were all sequenced from one sample in a study of cytomegalovirus exposure and HLA in healthy donors. Amplification used 60 Vbeta primers and 13 Jbeta primers. Produced via immunoSEQ multiplex PCR; TCRdb's table is partial and in-frame only. The table shows around 190,000 clones, with roughly 83% occurring only once. Sample: PBMCs. The source of these receptors is a woman between 45 and 60 years old in good health and CMV-seronegative.

V is TRBV7-9 and J is TRBJ1-1; D unresolved. Germline assignment: CDR1 SEHNR and CDR2 FQNEAQ (reference sequence). The CDR3 extends over 15 amino acids. With 4 bases removed from V and 1 base from J, the gap between germline ends came to 13 bases. CDR3 in amino acids: CASSYQASQNTEAFF. The CDR3 nucleotides read TGTGCCAGCAGCTATCAAGCGTCACAGAACACTGAAGCTTTCTTT. The full variable domain, rest sourced from reference TRBV7-9 and TRBJ1-1, is DTGVSQNPRHKITKRGQNVTFRCDPISEHNRLYWYRQTLGQGPEFLTYFQNEAQLEKSRLLSDRFSAERPKGSFSTLEIQRTEQGDSAMYLCASSYQASQNTEAFFGQGTRLTVV.

This clone has just one count. V gene TRBV18 combines with J gene TRBJ2-5; 7 bases match TRBD1. Germline V CDR1 and CDR2: KGHSH, LQKENI. Unmatched junction bases numbered 9, after V lost 3 bases and J lost 5 bases. There are 15 residues in the CDR3. CDR3 bases: TGTGCCAGCTCACCCGGCCAGGGACAGTTGGAGACCCAGTACTTC. This gives the protein CASSPGQGQLETQYF.

This clone appeared a single time. This chain uses TRBV11-2 with TRBJ1-1; D uncertain. V was clipped by 3 bases and J by 5 bases, with 10 bases between them. This CDR3 spans 13 amino acids. Germline V gene sequence: CDR1 SGHAT, CDR2 FQNNGV. The CDR3 loop reads CASSFQTYTEAFF. CDR3 nucleotide sequence: TGTGCCAGCAGCTTCCAGACTTATACTGAAGCTTTCTTT. The full variable domain, in which reference TRBV11-2 and TRBJ1-1 provide the parts outside the CDR3, is EAGVAQSPRYKIIEKRQSVAFWCNPISGHATLYWYQQILGQGPKLLIQFQNNGVVDDSQLPKDRFSAERLKGVDSTLKIQPAKLEDSAVYLCASSFQTYTEAFFGQGTRLTVV.

The chain carries TRBV6-4 and TRBJ1-5, with a tentative D call TRBD1 (6 bases). V was shortened by 4 bases and J by 7 bases, with 26 bases between the two germline ends. Per germline, CDR1 MRHNA and CDR2 SNTAGT. There are 18 residues in the CDR3. The CDR3 DNA sequence: TGTGCCAGCAGTGCGGTTACCTCCCTGGGGGGGGCTTACCAGCCCCAGCATTTT. Translation gives CASSAVTSLGGAYQPQHF.

J is TRBJ2-1 and V is TRBV11-2; the D gene is possibly TRBD2 (6 bases). Deletions cut 1 base from V and 7 bases from J, with 11 bases between. From germline, CDR1 is SGHAT and CDR2 FQNNGV. This CDR3 is built from 14 residues. The CDR3 loop is CASSLVSGANEQFF. In DNA form, the CDR3 reads TGTGCCAGCAGCTTAGTTAGCGGAGCGAATGAGCAGTTCTTC.

This clone has a single count. The chain combines TRBV5-1 with TRBJ2-7; 7 bases fit TRBD1. Trimming at V came to 8 bases and at J to 2 bases, leaving 4 bases not matched to a gene. Germline CDR1 reads SGHRS; CDR2 reads YFSETQ. The CDR3 is 12 residues long. The CDR3 is CARLGGAYEQYF. In DNA form, the CDR3 reads TGCGCCAGACTAGGGGGCGCCTACGAGCAGTACTTC.

This clone was picked up a small number of times. Distinct nucleotide sequences in the sample also encode this CDR3. The chain couples TRBV4-2 to TRBJ1-1; a possible D gene is TRBD1 (6 bases). The CDR3 is made up of 14 amino acids. Germline CDR1 and CDR2: LGHNA and YNFKEQ. Trimming stripped 4 bases from V and 5 bases from J, with 14 bases between. The CDR3 coding sequence is TGTGCCAGCAGCCCCCAGGGGTTGGATACTGAAGCTTTCTTT. This codes for CASSPQGLDTEAFF.

This clone was detected only once. The V gene is TRBV5-1, the J gene TRBJ2-2; 11 bases are shared with TRBD1. The CDR3 extends over 17 amino acids. V was pared by 4 bases and J by 5 bases, with 10 bases of the junction left unmatched. Looked up from germline, CDR1 is SGHRS and CDR2 is YFSETQ. This chain's CDR3 is CASSPTGTGGLTGELFF. The CDR3 nucleotides read TGCGCCAGCAGCCCCACCGGGACAGGGGGTTTGACCGGGGAGCTGTTTTTT.

This clone was found a few times. This rearrangement joins TRBV10-3 to TRBJ1-6; 7 bases match TRBD1. The V gene end was trimmed by 4 bases and the J gene end by 2 bases; junction bases not matched to a gene: 8. This CDR3 has 17 amino acids. Germline CDR1 ENHRY, CDR2 SYGVKD. CDR3 sequence (DNA): TGTGCCATCAGTGCTAGACAGGGTGAAACCTATAATTCACCCCTCCACTTT. Amino acids: CAISARQGETYNSPLHF.

The rearrangement links TRBV7-8 to TRBJ2-3, with TRBD2 matching 13 bases. V was pared by 4 bases and J by 6 bases, with 7 bases of the junction left unmatched. CDR1 and CDR2 (germline): SGHVS, FQNEAQ. The CDR3 is made up of 16 amino acids. CDR3 nucleotides: TGTGCCAGCAGCTACCGGACTAGCGGGAGTCGGGATACGCAGTATTTT. Translated, it gives CASSYRTSGSRDTQYF.